This T cell receptor beta chain was captured by sequencing in a study of shared clonotypes between healthy human individuals. Libraries were prepared by immunoSEQ multiplex PCR; TCRdb keeps only in-frame clonotypes and omits some of them. The sample includes hundreds of thousands of clones, about 96% seen only once; the top ten take 0.045% to 0.06%. The sequencing input was naive CD4+ T cells sorted from blood. Subset denoted: CD45RA+ positively selected. The TCR comes from a woman aged 25 to 39 in good health.

The CDR3 spells CASSHTPGGSITF. The DNA of the CDR3 is TGTGCCAGCAGTCACACTCCAGGGGGCTCGATCACCTTC. The V gene is TRBV28, the J gene TRBJ1-2; 8 bases line up with TRBD1. V shed 5 bases, J shed 13 bases, and the junction held 12 bases outside the gene matches. Germline CDR1 is MDHEN and CDR2 is SYDVKM. There are 13 residues in the CDR3.